These T cell receptor beta chains were read from a single sample in a study of T cell clusters in autoimmune cytopenias. TCRdb reprocessed the multiplex PCR reads, with one entry per CDR3 protein and no DNA. The specimen's table records some 15,000 distinct CDR3 sequences. Another study also made use of these data, one on T cell repertoires in aging, cancer and after chemotherapy.

Sequencing input: peripheral blood. The receptors stem from a human donor in good health. The CDR3 runs from the conserved cysteine through the conserved F or W. A clone size is listed for some rows: how often the clone was seen (once, few, many), or a class if it is expanded.

V gene,J gene,clone size,CDR3 protein
TRBV6-6,TRBJ2-3,NA,CASSPLQAALTDTQYF
TRBV29-1,TRBJ2-1,medium-sized,CSVHPGNEQFF
TRBV7-9,TRBJ2-1,NA,CASSLSGRSSYNEQFF
TRBV18,TRBJ2-7,NA,CASSPLDSDEQYF
TRBV12-3/TRBV12-4,TRBJ2-1,NA,CASSLGGGRAYNEQFF
TRBV19,TRBJ1-1,NA,CASSIWGRGEAFF
TRBV19,TRBJ2-5,NA,CASGGQNPRETQYF
TRBV28,TRBJ1-5,NA,CASSSPGQGEHQPQHF
TRBV18,TRBJ2-5,NA,CASSPPSETQYF
TRBV6-2/TRBV6-3,TRBJ2-2,NA,CASNQGAPGELFF